The entry below describes one T cell receptor beta chain. What it binds is unknown. Clones were sequenced by immunoSEQ multiplex PCR, and TCRdb holds only the in-frame ones, with some missing. The sample has about 32,000 clones; around four fifths are singletons. Per germline, CDR1 MNHEY and CDR2 SMNVEV (reference sequence). CDR3 size: 17 residues. Trimming took 3 bases from V and 11 from J, leaving 28 bases between them. The data are from a study of a mutant IDH1 vaccine in newly diagnosed glioma. Study background: Commencement of vaccination occurred 4-6 weeks following radiotherapy alone, or concurrently with temozolomide cycles. Patients were pretreated with radiotherapy, temozolomide, or both, mostly both. Patients under treatment included about 60% males and about 40% females and had a mean age of around 43 years.

Study observations and caveats: There seemed to be no relation between pseudoprogression and changes in top peripheral T cell clonotypes.

The time point here: week 11, during vaccination. A 20-mer mutant IDH1 peptide at 300 ug was injected subcutaneously with topical imiquimod. The rearrangement links TRBV27 to TRBJ1-1; tentative D call: TRBD1 (5 bases). The receptor was derived from a man aged 25 to 40 with glioma. Sequenced material: PBMCs, taken from a glioma patient whose treatment included an IDH1 peptide vaccine. CDR3 sequence reads: CASSFSSSTPGLHGAFF. Here the CDR3 DNA reads TGTGCCAGCAGTTTTTCCTCTTCGACTCCGGGACTCCACGGGGCTTTCTTT.